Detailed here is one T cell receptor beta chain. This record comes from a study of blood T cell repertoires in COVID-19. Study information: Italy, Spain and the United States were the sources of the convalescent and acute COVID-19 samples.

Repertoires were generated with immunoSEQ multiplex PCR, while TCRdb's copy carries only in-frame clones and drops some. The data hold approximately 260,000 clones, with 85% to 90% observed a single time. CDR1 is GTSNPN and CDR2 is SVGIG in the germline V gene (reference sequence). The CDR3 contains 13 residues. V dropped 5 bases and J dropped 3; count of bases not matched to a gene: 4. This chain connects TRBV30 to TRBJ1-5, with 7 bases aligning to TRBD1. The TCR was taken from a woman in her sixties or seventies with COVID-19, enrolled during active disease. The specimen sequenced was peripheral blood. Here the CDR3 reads CAWGDRVNQPQHF. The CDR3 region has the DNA TGTGCCTGGGGTGACAGGGTCAATCAGCCCCAGCATTTT. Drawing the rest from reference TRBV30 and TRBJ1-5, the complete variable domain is SQTIHQWPATLVQPVGSPLSLECTVEGTSNPNLYWYRQAAGRGLQLLFYSVGIGQISSEVPQNLSASRPQDRQFILSSKKLLLSDSGFYLCAWGDRVNQPQHFGDGTRLSIL.